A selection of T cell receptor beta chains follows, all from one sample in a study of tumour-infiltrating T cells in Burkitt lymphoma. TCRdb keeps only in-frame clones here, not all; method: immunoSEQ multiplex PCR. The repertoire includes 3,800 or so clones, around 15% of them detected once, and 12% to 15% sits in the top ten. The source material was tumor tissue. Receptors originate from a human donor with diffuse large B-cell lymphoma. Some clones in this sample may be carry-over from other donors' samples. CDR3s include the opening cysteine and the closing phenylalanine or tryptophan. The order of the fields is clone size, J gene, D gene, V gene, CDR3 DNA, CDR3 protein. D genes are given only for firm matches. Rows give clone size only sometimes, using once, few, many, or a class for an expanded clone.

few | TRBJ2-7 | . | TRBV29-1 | TGCAGCGTTGGTCGCAGGGGCGACGAGCAGTACTTC | CSVGRRGDEQYF
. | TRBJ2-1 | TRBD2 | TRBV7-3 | TGTGCCAGCAGCCCTAACCCGGGACTAGCGGCGGGGCAGTTCTTC | CASSPNPGLAAGQFF
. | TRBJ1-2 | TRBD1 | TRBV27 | TGTGCCAGCAGTTTGGGCACCTTGACAGGGGGCAATGGCTACACCTTC | CASSLGTLTGGNGYTF
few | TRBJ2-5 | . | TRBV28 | TGTGCCAGCAGTTTCATAGTTCCAGAGACCCAGTACTTC | CASSFIVPETQYF
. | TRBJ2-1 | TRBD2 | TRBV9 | TGTGCCAGCAGCGTAGCGACTAGCGGGGGCCATGAACAGTTCTTC | CASSVATSGGHEQFF
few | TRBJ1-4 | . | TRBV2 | TGTGCCAGCAGCCCGGGGTTCGCGGGAGAAGAAAAACTGTTTTTT | CASSPGFAGEEKLFF
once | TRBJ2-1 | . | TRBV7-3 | TGTGCCAGCAGCATAACTACAGGAATGGGGTCCGGCAATGAGCAGTTCTTC | CASSITTGMGSGNEQFF
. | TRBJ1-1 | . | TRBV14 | TGTGCCAGCAGCCAAGACAGGTGGGACACTGAAGCTTTCTTT | CASSQDRWDTEAFF
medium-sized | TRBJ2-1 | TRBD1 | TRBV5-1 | TGCGCCAGCAGCTTGGGCCAGGGGGCGAACGATGAGCAGTTCTTC | CASSLGQGANDEQFF
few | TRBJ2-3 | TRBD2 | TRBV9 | TGTGCCAGCAGCTTCGGACTAGCGGGGCTCACAGATACGCAGTATTTT | CASSFGLAGLTDTQYF
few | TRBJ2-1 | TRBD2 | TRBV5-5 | TGTGCCAGCAGAGACGGCGGGAGGGCGCGGACGCAGTTCTTC | CASRDGGRARTQFF
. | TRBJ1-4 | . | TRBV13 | TGTGCCAGCAGTTACAAAAAGAGACAGGCTAGGAATGAAAAACTGTTTTTT | CASSYKKRQARNEKLFF
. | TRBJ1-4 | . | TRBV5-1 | TGCGCCAGCAGCTTGGCCATGGGGTTTAATGAAAAACTGTTTTTT | CASSLAMGFNEKLFF
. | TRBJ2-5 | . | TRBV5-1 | TGCGCCAGCAGCCCCCGGACACAAGAGACCCAGTACTTC | CASSPRTQETQYF
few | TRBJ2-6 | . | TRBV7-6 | TGTGCCAGCGGTTCTGGGGCCAACGTCCTGACTTTC | CASGSGANVLTF
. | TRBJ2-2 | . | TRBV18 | TGTGCCAGCTCACCAGGCCTTTCGAACACCGGGGAGCTGTTTTTT | CASSPGLSNTGELFF